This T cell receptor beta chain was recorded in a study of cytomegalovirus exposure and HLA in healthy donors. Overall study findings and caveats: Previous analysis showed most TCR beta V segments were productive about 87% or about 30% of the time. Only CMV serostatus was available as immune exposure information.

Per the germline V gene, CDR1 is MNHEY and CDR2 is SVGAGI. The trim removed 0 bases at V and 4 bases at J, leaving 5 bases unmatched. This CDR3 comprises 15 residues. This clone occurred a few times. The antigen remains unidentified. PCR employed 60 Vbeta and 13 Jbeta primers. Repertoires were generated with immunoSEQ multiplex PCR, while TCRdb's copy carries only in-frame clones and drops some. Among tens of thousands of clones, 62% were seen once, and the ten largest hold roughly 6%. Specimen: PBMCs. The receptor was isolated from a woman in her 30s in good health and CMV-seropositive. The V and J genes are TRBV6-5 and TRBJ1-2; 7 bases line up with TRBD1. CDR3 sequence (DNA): TGTGCCAGCAGTTACTCGCAGGGACAGCCCTATGGCTACACCTTC. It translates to CASSYSQGQPYGYTF.